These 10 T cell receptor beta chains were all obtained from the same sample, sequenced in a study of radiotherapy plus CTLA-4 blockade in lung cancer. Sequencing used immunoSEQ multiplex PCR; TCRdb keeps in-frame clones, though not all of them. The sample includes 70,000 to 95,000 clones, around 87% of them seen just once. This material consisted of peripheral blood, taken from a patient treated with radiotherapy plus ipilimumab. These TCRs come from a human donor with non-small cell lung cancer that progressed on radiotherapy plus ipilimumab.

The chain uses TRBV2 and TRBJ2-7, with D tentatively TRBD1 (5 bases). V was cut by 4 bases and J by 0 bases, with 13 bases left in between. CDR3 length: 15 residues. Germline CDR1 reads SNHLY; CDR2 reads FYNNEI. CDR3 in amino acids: CASSVQQVSSYEQYF. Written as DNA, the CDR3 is TGTGCCAGCAGTGTGCAACAGGTTAGCTCCTACGAGCAGTACTTC. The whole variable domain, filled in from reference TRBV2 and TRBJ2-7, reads EPEVTQTPSHQVTQMGQEVILRCVPISNHLYFYWYRQILGQKVEFLVSFYNNEISEKSEIFDDQFSVERPDGSNFTLKIRSTKLEDSAMYFCASSVQQVSSYEQYFGPGTRLTVT.

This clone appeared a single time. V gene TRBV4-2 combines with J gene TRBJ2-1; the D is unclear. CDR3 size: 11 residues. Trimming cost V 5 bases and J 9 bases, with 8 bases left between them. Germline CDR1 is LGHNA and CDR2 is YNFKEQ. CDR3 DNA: TGTGCCAGCAGCAGTTCTGTTGAGCAGTTCTTC. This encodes CASSSSVEQFF.

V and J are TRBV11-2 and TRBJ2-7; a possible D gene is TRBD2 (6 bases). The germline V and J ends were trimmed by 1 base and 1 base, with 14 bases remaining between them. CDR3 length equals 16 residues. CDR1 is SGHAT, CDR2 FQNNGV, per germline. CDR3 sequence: CASSLGRASVSYEQYF. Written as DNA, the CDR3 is TGTGCCAGCAGCTTAGGCCGGGCTAGCGTGTCCTACGAGCAGTACTTC.

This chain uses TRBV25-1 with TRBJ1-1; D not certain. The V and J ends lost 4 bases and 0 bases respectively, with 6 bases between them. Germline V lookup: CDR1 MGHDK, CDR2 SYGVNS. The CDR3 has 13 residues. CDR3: CASSGHVNTEAFF. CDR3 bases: TGTGCCAGCAGTGGTCACGTGAACACTGAAGCTTTCTTT.

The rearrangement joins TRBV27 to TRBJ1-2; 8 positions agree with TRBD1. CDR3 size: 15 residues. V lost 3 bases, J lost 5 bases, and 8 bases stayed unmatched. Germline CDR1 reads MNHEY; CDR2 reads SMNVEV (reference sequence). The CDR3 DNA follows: TGTGCCAGCAGTTTCCGAGGACAGGGTTGGTATGGCTACACCTTC. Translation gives CASSFRGQGWYGYTF.

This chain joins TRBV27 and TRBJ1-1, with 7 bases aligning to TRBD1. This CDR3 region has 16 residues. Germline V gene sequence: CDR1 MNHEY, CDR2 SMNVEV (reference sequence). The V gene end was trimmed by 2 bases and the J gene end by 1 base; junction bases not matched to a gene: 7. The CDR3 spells CASSLRGQAPNTEAFF. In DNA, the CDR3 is TGTGCCAGCAGTTTACGCGGACAGGCTCCGAACACTGAAGCTTTCTTT.

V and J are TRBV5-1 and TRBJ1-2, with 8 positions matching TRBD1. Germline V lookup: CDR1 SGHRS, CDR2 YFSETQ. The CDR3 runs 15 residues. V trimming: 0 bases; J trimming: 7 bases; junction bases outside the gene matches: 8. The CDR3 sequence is CASSLEGQGASGYTF. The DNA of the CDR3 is TGCGCCAGCAGCTTGGAGGGGCAGGGGGCGAGTGGCTACACCTTC.

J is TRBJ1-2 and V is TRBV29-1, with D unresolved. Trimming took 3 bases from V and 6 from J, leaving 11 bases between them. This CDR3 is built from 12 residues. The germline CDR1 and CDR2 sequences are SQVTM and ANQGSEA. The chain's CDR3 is CSVDLGRNGYTF. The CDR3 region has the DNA TGCAGCGTTGACCTAGGAAGGAATGGCTACACCTTC.

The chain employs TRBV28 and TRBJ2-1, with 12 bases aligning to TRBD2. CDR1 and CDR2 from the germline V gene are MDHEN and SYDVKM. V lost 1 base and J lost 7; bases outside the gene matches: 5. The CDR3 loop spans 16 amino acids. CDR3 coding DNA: TGTGCCAGCAGTTTATTCGGGACTAGCGGGCGGAATGAGCAGTTCTTC. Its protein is CASSLFGTSGRNEQFF.

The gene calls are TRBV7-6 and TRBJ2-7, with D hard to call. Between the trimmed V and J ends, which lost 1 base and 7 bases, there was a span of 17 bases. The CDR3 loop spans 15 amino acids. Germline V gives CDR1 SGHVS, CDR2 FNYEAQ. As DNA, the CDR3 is TGTGCCAGCAGCTTAGGGGTAATGGCGATCGGGGAGCAGTACTTC. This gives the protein CASSLGVMAIGEQYF.